Sequencing of this TCR beta chain was carried out in a study of graft-versus-host responses after intestinal transplantation. The CDR3 runs to 15 residues. Germline V gene lookup returns CDR1 LNHDA and CDR2 SQIVND (reference sequence). Germline trimming cut 4 bases from V and 4 bases from J; bases unmatched to any gene: 5. This clone was seen just once. The antigen remains undetermined. Sequencing used immunoSEQ multiplex PCR; TCRdb keeps in-frame clones, though not all of them. The sample lists about 51,000 clones; 89% were seen once. The material sequenced was unstimulated CD4+ T cells sorted from spleen or lymph node cells, taken before transplant. The chain employs TRBV19 and TRBJ2-1; 9 positions agree with TRBD2. This TCR was sampled from a human donor who was the organ donor for an intestinal transplant. The CDR3 nucleotides read TGTGCCAGTAGTAGACCTAGCGGGATTTACAATGAGCAGTTCTTC. It is translated as CASSRPSGIYNEQFF.